This entry concerns a single TCR beta chain. After removal of 4 bases from V and 4 bases from J, the junction contained 6 bases not matched to a gene. The germline V gene has CDR1 SGDLS and CDR2 YYNGEE. This CDR3 contains 15 residues. Sequencing used immunoSEQ multiplex PCR; TCRdb keeps in-frame clones, though not all of them. The sample carries about 1.5 million clones, 96% recorded once. This record comes from a study of shared clonotypes between healthy human individuals. The V call is TRBV9, the J call TRBJ2-1; 9 bases align to TRBD2. The sequence came from a young man in good health. The sample consisted of naive CD4+ T cells sorted from blood. Subset reported: CD45RA+ positively selected. The CDR3 sequence is CASSTLSGSYNEQFF. In DNA, the CDR3 is TGTGCCAGCAGCACCCTTAGCGGGAGTTACAATGAGCAGTTCTTC.